This T cell receptor beta chain was sequenced for a study of regulatory T cells in long-lasting Graves disease (dated by TCRdb to about 2021). Background for the entire study: Persistent Graves' disease was defined as persistently positive TSH receptor autoantibodies together with antithyroid drug treatment for over 5 years. Persistent Graves' disease patients were compared with newly diagnosed Graves' disease patients by peripheral blood TCR sequencing and RNA sequencing. The study took place in China and was registered as a clinical trial. A total of some 35 samples underwent TCR sequencing, from roughly 13 patients with persistent Graves' disease and some 20 patients with newly diagnosed Graves' disease. Antithyroid drugs had been taken for 10 to 13 years on average by persistent Graves' disease patients in the clinical cohort.

The time point label for this specimen denotes: persistent/refractory GD, antithyroid drugs over 5 years with positive TRAb. For both TCR sequencing and RNA sequencing, RNA was extracted from PBMCs using TRIzol. Graves' disease was diagnosed according to American Thyroid Association guidelines. The patients came from an endocrinology department in Xi'an, China. Each patient gave roughly 8.4 milliliters of peripheral blood, collected in an EDTA anticoagulant tube. Ficoll Paque Plus density gradient separation was used to isolate PBMCs, and no further T cell sorting was done. An Agilent 2100 Bioanalyzer and agarose gel were used to assess RNA quality, and a NanoDrop 2000 was used to measure RNA concentration. What the work shows at the level of the full study, not this receptor alone: More public clonotypes were shared among persistent patients (roughly 2,700) than among newly diagnosed patients (966). The authors noted that the small sample size was a limitation that may lower accuracy. Compared with newly diagnosed patients, persistent Graves' disease patients had lower TCR Shannon entropy and fewer highly expanded clones, which suggests clonal expansion. Only peripheral blood was studied, because thyroid tissue, the primary lesion, was inaccessible. Preferential use of TRBV28, TRBJ1-2 and TRBJ2-5 was observed in persistent disease, whereas TRBV20-1 and TRBJ2-1 were favored in newly diagnosed disease. Sequencing and analysis were restricted to the TCR beta chain.

Ten or more counts support this clonotype. The clone's antigen remains unknown. Base qualities are missing; no much larger clone stands one base away. The CDR3 has 17 amino acids, counting the end cysteine and phenylalanine. Left in the record is the CDR3 DNA by itself, 51 bases read in frame from the first base. V was cut back by 1 base and J by 4 bases, leaving a gap of 19 bases between them. The library was produced with multiplex PCR. Sequenced on an Illumina HiSeq 4000. To build TCR beta libraries, CDR3 regions were amplified by Arm-PCR using iRepertoire HTBI primers. Gel purification was performed on PCR products prior to sequencing. Per the source publication's procedure: Gene usage analysis of CDR3 amino acid clonotypes used the 50 to 70 TRBV and fewer than 15 TRBJ segments found across samples. Filtered high-quality paired reads were merged into contigs using COPE and FqMerger. BLAST was used to align contigs to the IMGT TRBV, TRBD and TRBJ reference genes, and CDR3 was defined following IMGT. Clonotypes above 0.1% frequency were classified as highly expanded clones. Shannon entropy was used to measure repertoire diversity, and the Gini coefficient was used to measure V-J evenness. A clonotype found in more than one individual was treated as public. TCRdb reprocessing: public reads trimmed at Q25 with fastp, clones called with MiXCR, in-frame beta chains kept. One record per CDR3 amino acid sequence lists the most common genes and DNA. TCRdb, rather than the study authors, made the V and J calls. Within this sample are around 460,000 distinct CDR3 sequences, with roughly 21% of them counted one time only. Roughly 7.7% of the sample goes to the ten largest clones.

This TCR was sampled from a female donor with Graves disease. The rearranged segments are TRBV12-3 or TRBV12-4 and TRBJ1-2; possibly the D gene is TRBD1, per 6 matching bases. The starting material was peripheral blood mononuclear cells (PBMCs), obtained when the disease was refractory, from a patient treated with antithyroid drugs. The CDR3 protein sequence reads: CASSLDQGSPFFYGYTF. The nucleotide sequence is given as TGTGCCAGCAGTTTAGACCAGGGGAGCCCCTTTTTCTATGGCTACACCTTC.